A selection of T cell receptor beta chains follows, all from one sample in a study of T-cell memory formation after mild COVID-19. TCRdb re-analysed the 5' RACE reads in MiXCR, keeping a single row per CDR3 protein. The top ten clones hold over 40% of a sample with tens of thousands of distinct CDR3 sequences, about 23% of them seen once. Sequencing input: PBMCs or a T cell subset sorted from them (not recorded which). These receptors came from a man aged 18 to 35 who had mild COVID-19 (a few samples of this study predate the infection). Cell type and time point are not known. CDR3s include the opening cysteine and the closing phenylalanine or tryptophan. A D gene is named only where the DNA matches it firmly. Expanded clones are given a class, and other clones once, few, many or no size at all.

clone size	D gene	J gene	V gene	CDR3 protein	CDR3 DNA
few	NA	TRBJ1-5	TRBV20-1	CSVKSVQEGYSNQPQHF	TGCAGTGTTAAGTCAGTCCAGGAGGGGTATAGCAATCAGCCCCAGCATTTT
few	NA	TRBJ1-1	TRBV6-2/TRBV6-3	CASMVTRVLSEAFF	TGTGCCAGCATGGTGACGAGGGTCCTGAGTGAAGCTTTCTTT
few	TRBD1	TRBJ2-5	TRBV29-1	CSVEDLDRGQRETQYF	TGCAGCGTTGAAGATCTGGACAGGGGACAAAGGGAGACCCAGTACTTC
few	NA	TRBJ1-6	TRBV12-3/TRBV12-4	CASCPGRGAGSPLHF	TGTGCCAGCTGCCCCGGTCGGGGGGCCGGATCACCCCTCCACTTT
NA	NA	TRBJ1-1	TRBV4-1	CASSSRIDTEAFF	TGCGCCAGCAGCTCCCGAATCGACACTGAAGCTTTCTTT
NA	NA	TRBJ2-4	TRBV6-2/TRBV6-3	CASSRSLFRAKNIQYF	TGTGCCAGCAGTAGAAGCCTTTTTAGGGCCAAAAACATTCAGTACTTC
few	NA	TRBJ1-1	TRBV6-5	CASSAAHNTEAFF	TGTGCCAGCAGTGCCGCGCACAACACTGAAGCTTTCTTT
NA	NA	TRBJ2-7	TRBV7-6	CASSPSMGIYEQYF	TGTGCCAGCAGCCCAAGTATGGGGATCTACGAGCAGTACTTC
many	NA	TRBJ1-1	TRBV12-3/TRBV12-4	CASSWTENTEAFF	TGTGCCAGCAGTTGGACAGAGAACACTGAAGCTTTCTTT
many	NA	TRBJ2-5	TRBV12-3/TRBV12-4	CASSLMGARDGKETQYF	TGTGCCAGCAGCCTAATGGGGGCCCGGGACGGCAAAGAGACCCAGTACTTC
NA	NA	TRBJ1-2	TRBV20-1	CSAKRGAFYGYTF	TGCAGTGCCAAAAGGGGCGCATTTTATGGCTACACCTTC
NA	NA	TRBJ2-6	TRBV12-3/TRBV12-4	CASSPSTGSGANVLTF	TGTGCCAGCAGCCCCTCCACAGGGTCCGGGGCCAACGTCCTGACTTTC
once	NA	TRBJ2-2	TRBV14	CASSLRLAGELFF	TGTGCCAGCAGCCTGCGTTTGGCCGGGGAGCTGTTTTTT
NA	NA	TRBJ2-7	TRBV5-6	CASSLVGPYEQYF	TGTGCCAGCAGCTTGGTAGGTCCCTACGAGCAGTACTTC
few	NA	TRBJ2-5	TRBV6-5	CASSSTRVQETQYF	TGTGCCAGCAGTTCGACCAGGGTCCAAGAGACCCAGTACTTC
NA	NA	TRBJ2-3	TRBV7-7	CASSRDPKDTQYF	TGTGCCAGCAGCCGAGACCCCAAGGATACGCAGTATTTT
NA	TRBD2	TRBJ2-1	TRBV4-3	CASSPYLAGGTNNEQFF	TGCGCCAGCAGCCCATACCTAGCGGGGGGGACCAACAATGAGCAGTTCTTC
once	NA	TRBJ1-1	TRBV7-9	CASSLVSEAFF	TGTGCCAGCAGCCTCGTATCTGAAGCTTTCTTT
NA	TRBD2	TRBJ2-2	TRBV6-6	CASRGTSGGPNTGELFF	TGTGCCAGCAGAGGGACTAGCGGGGGTCCGAACACCGGGGAGCTGTTTTTT
few	NA	TRBJ1-1	TRBV27	CASSNGVTEAFF	TGTGCCAGCAGTAACGGAGTCACTGAAGCTTTCTTT
few	TRBD2	TRBJ2-1	TRBV3-1	CASSQNQGLAGNEQFF	TGTGCCAGCAGCCAGAACCAGGGACTAGCAGGGAATGAGCAGTTCTTC
NA	TRBD1	TRBJ2-5	TRBV15	CATSSTGTGLQETQYF	TGTGCCACCAGCTCCACCGGGACAGGGCTGCAAGAGACCCAGTACTTC
NA	NA	TRBJ2-3	TRBV14	CASSQESQGRSADTQYF	TGTGCCAGCAGCCAAGAGTCCCAGGGTAGGTCGGCAGATACGCAGTATTTT
NA	NA	TRBJ2-5	TRBV27	CASSSIGQETQYF	TGTGCCAGCAGTTCGATCGGCCAAGAGACCCAGTACTTC
NA	NA	TRBJ2-1	TRBV20-1	CSARLARYNEQFF	TGCAGTGCTAGATTGGCGCGCTACAATGAGCAGTTCTTC
NA	NA	TRBJ2-3	TRBV11-2	CASSPSAGSTDTQYF	TGTGCCAGCAGCCCTTCCGCGGGGAGCACAGATACGCAGTATTTT
NA	NA	TRBJ2-7	TRBV7-6	CASSLASGNEQYF	TGTGCCAGCAGCTTAGCGTCGGGTAACGAGCAGTACTTC
NA	TRBD1	TRBJ2-7	TRBV7-6	CASSLGQGAIYEQYF	TGTGCCAGCAGCTTAGGACAGGGGGCAATATACGAGCAGTACTTC
NA	NA	TRBJ1-6	TRBV28	CASSSPAFRGERDSPLHF	TGTGCCAGCAGTTCCCCCGCCTTCAGGGGCGAGCGTGATTCACCCCTCCACTTT
NA	NA	TRBJ2-5	TRBV4-2	CASSQDLRYGRGETQYF	TGTGCCAGCAGCCAAGATCTGCGTTACGGCAGGGGAGAGACCCAGTACTTC
once	NA	TRBJ2-3	TRBV12-3/TRBV12-4	CASTQGLNTDTQYF	TGTGCCAGCACGCAGGGACTCAACACAGATACGCAGTATTTT
NA	TRBD1	TRBJ2-2	TRBV11-2	CAIAYASLGTGGTGELFF	TGTGCCATTGCGTACGCCTCGCTCGGGACAGGAGGAACCGGGGAGCTGTTTTTT
many	NA	TRBJ2-7	TRBV27	CASSLSMGNEQYF	TGTGCCAGCAGTTTATCTATGGGGAACGAGCAGTACTTC
few	NA	TRBJ2-1	TRBV27	CASSLYRVNNEQFF	TGTGCCAGCAGTTTATATAGGGTAAACAATGAGCAGTTCTTC
NA	NA	TRBJ2-7	TRBV7-6	CASSLAASDVASYEQYF	TGTGCCAGCAGCTTAGCTGCTAGCGACGTCGCCTCCTACGAGCAGTACTTC
few	NA	TRBJ2-1	TRBV7-8	CASSSWTDSYNEQFF	TGTGCCAGCAGCTCCTGGACAGATTCCTACAATGAGCAGTTCTTC
NA	NA	TRBJ2-3	TRBV12-3/TRBV12-4	CASSAGGWSTDTQYF	TGTGCCAGCAGTGCAGGTGGATGGAGCACAGATACGCAGTATTTT
NA	NA	TRBJ1-1	TRBV11-2	CASSLERTGYGTEAFF	TGTGCCAGCAGCTTAGAGCGAACAGGGTACGGCACTGAAGCTTTCTTT
few	NA	TRBJ2-7	TRBV2	CASSDLPYEQYF	TGTGCCAGCAGTGACCTACCTTACGAGCAGTACTTC
few	NA	TRBJ2-5	TRBV3-1	CASSPGEVTQYF	TGTGCCAGCAGCCCGGGGGAAGTGACCCAGTACTTC
many	NA	TRBJ2-1	TRBV5-1	CASSSQGNYNEQFF	TGCGCCAGCAGCTCCCAGGGGAACTACAATGAGCAGTTCTTC
NA	NA	TRBJ1-2	TRBV20-1	CSARVLTLYTF	TGCAGTGCTAGGGTCCTAACCTTGTACACCTTC
few	NA	TRBJ2-2	TRBV4-1	CASSLQYMGDTGELFF	TGCGCCAGCAGCCTTCAATATATGGGGGACACCGGGGAGCTGTTTTTT
NA	NA	TRBJ1-2	TRBV4-1	CASSQGQGGNYGYTF	TGCGCCAGCAGCCAAGGCCAAGGGGGAAACTATGGCTACACCTTC
many	TRBD1	TRBJ2-3	TRBV5-1	CASSLEGQGADTQYF	TGCGCCAGCAGCTTGGAGGGACAGGGGGCAGATACGCAGTATTTT
NA	TRBD2	TRBJ2-3	TRBV20-1	CSASGLAEDSTDTQYF	TGCAGTGCTTCCGGACTAGCGGAAGACAGCACAGATACGCAGTATTTT
many	NA	TRBJ2-7	TRBV7-9	CASSAGLPYEQYF	TGTGCCAGCAGCGCAGGACTTCCCTACGAGCAGTACTTC
once	NA	TRBJ2-2	TRBV29-1	CSVVGGTDTGELFF	TGCAGCGTTGTAGGAGGGACGGACACCGGGGAGCTGTTTTTT
NA	NA	TRBJ2-3	TRBV5-1	CASSLLTVSTDTQYF	TGCGCCAGCAGCCTGTTGACAGTGAGCACAGATACGCAGTATTTT
NA	TRBD2	TRBJ2-3	TRBV29-1	CSVDARGSSTDTQYF	TGCAGCGTTGACGCGCGGGGGTCTAGCACAGATACGCAGTATTTT
NA	TRBD2	TRBJ2-7	TRBV6-6	CASSPGLAEQYF	TGTGCCAGCAGCCCCGGACTAGCGGAGCAGTACTTC
NA	NA	TRBJ2-7	TRBV10-2	CASAIWGYEQYF	TGCGCCAGCGCGATTTGGGGGTACGAGCAGTACTTC
few	NA	TRBJ2-5	TRBV5-4	CASSFSGQETQYF	TGTGCCAGCAGCTTTTCGGGGCAAGAGACCCAGTACTTC
NA	TRBD1	TRBJ2-2	TRBV24-1	CATSGIQGALPTGELFF	TGTGCCACCAGTGGTATACAGGGGGCCCTGCCAACCGGGGAGCTGTTTTTT
NA	NA	TRBJ2-3	TRBV12-3/TRBV12-4	CASSFLDGTDTQYF	TGTGCCAGCAGTTTTTTGGACGGCACAGATACGCAGTATTTT
few	NA	TRBJ2-2	TRBV7-2	CASSLEGSLGGELFF	TGTGCCAGCAGCTTAGAAGGGTCCCTGGGCGGGGAGCTGTTTTTT
many	TRBD2	TRBJ2-3	TRBV9	CASSSGGNTQYF	TGTGCCAGCAGCTCGGGAGGGAATACGCAGTATTTT